Shown below are 25 T cell receptor beta chains from a single sample sequenced in a study of cytomegalovirus exposure and HLA in healthy donors. The PCR was carried out with 60 Vbeta primers and 13 Jbeta primers. Only in-frame clones appear in the TCRdb table, and some are missing; sequencing was by immunoSEQ multiplex PCR. The sample includes 200,000 to 250,000 clones, around 76% seen only once; the top ten take 0.6% to 0.7%. The material sequenced was PBMCs. These receptors came from a man between 18 and 29 years old in good health and CMV-seronegative.

The chain joins TRBV5-1 to TRBJ2-1; 8 nucleotides align to TRBD2. CDR1 and CDR2 (germline): SGHRS, YFSETQ. The CDR3 runs to 16 residues. With 0 bases clipped from V and 5 bases from J, the junction kept 7 bases outside the gene matches. The CDR3 nucleotides read TGCGCCAGCAGCTTGGTTTCCCTAGCGGGTGACAATGAGCAGTTCTTC. Translating gives CASSLVSLAGDNEQFF.

This chain links TRBV27 with TRBJ2-2, with D possibly TRBD2 on 5 matching bases. Per the germline V gene, CDR1 is MNHEY and CDR2 is SMNVEV (reference sequence). The CDR3 sequence is 18 residues long. Trimming removed 5 bases from V and 8 bases from J, with 27 bases in between. The CDR3, as DNA: TGTGCCAGCAGTCCCAGATTTGTTTTCGGGGAGACGAAAGGGGAGCTGTTTTTT. Its protein product is CASSPRFVFGETKGELFF.

This clone is a singleton in its sample. The chain has TRBV6-1 and TRBJ2-7, with 8 bases lining up with TRBD2. CDR3 length: 15 residues. Trimming removed 1 base from V and 4 bases from J; junction bases left unmatched: 6. Germline V CDR1 and CDR2: MNHNS, SASEGT. This CDR3 reads CASSEVPREGYEQYF. Written as DNA, the CDR3 is TGTGCCAGCAGTGAAGTTCCCCGGGAGGGGTACGAGCAGTACTTC.

The V and J genes are TRBV6-1 and TRBJ2-7, with 9 bases identical to TRBD1. V dropped 6 bases and J dropped 1; count of bases not matched to a gene: 7. The CDR3 totals 15 residues. CDR1 is MNHNS and CDR2 is SASEGT in the germline V gene. CDR3 sequence: CASSPDRGYSYEQYF. CDR3 sequence (DNA): TGTGCCAGCAGCCCCGACAGGGGGTATTCCTACGAGCAGTACTTC.

This clone has only one observation. This chain links TRBV19 with TRBJ2-1; 11 nucleotides align to TRBD2. V lost 5 bases, J lost 7 bases, and 10 bases stayed unmatched. There are 16 residues in the CDR3. The germline CDR1 and CDR2 sequences are LNHDA and SQIVND (reference sequence). CDR3 amino acids: CASSFGLAGPGNEQFF. The DNA of the CDR3 is TGTGCCAGTAGTTTCGGACTAGCGGGCCCTGGTAATGAGCAGTTCTTC.

The sample holds a few counts of this clone. The chain combines TRBV5-6 with TRBJ1-5; no reliable D call. V was cut by 4 bases and J by 1 base, with 9 bases left in between. Germline V gene sequence: CDR1 SGHDT, CDR2 YYEEEE. The CDR3 has 14 amino acids. CDR3 nucleotides: TGTGCCAGCAGCCTGGGTAGCAGCAATCAGCCCCAGCATTTT. Translated, it gives CASSLGSSNQPQHF.

This clone was seen more than once but under ten times. This chain uses TRBV6-5 with TRBJ1-5; no definite D call. Germline CDR1 MNHEY, CDR2 SVGAGI. Trimming took off 2 bases at V and 7 bases at J, with 9 bases between the two ends. This CDR3 is 13 amino acids long. CDR3 protein: CASSYVRGQPQHF. Here the CDR3 DNA reads TGTGCCAGCAGTTACGTCCGGGGACAGCCCCAGCATTTT.

This chain uses TRBV30 with TRBJ2-1; D call uncertain. This CDR3 spans 12 amino acids. Trimming stripped 2 bases from V and 9 bases from J, with 11 bases between. From germline, CDR1 is GTSNPN and CDR2 SVGIG (reference sequence). The CDR3, as DNA: TGTGCCTGGAGTCCTTATAGCAGTGAGCAGTTCTTC. Its translation: CAWSPYSSEQFF.

The V call is TRBV30, the J call TRBJ2-4, with 12 bases aligning to TRBD2. This CDR3 is built from 19 residues. The germline V gene has CDR1 GTSNPN and CDR2 SVGIG (reference sequence). The V gene end was trimmed by 1 base and the J gene end by 0 bases; junction bases not matched to a gene: 10. CDR3 nucleotide sequence: TGTGCCTGGAGTGATCCGGGACTAGCGGGCATACTAGCCAAAAACATTCAGTACTTC. It translates to CAWSDPGLAGILAKNIQYF.

The CDR3 DNA follows: TGTGCCAGCAGTAAATCGTTGCAGATCCCAGATACGCAGTATTTT. Translated: CASSKSLQIPDTQYF. V is TRBV27 and J is TRBJ2-3; no firm D call. V lost 5 bases to trimming and J lost 4 bases, with 16 bases between them. Germline CDR1 MNHEY, CDR2 SMNVEV (reference sequence). This CDR3 is 15 amino acids long.

The CDR3 is CASDPGTSGYNEQFF. The DNA of the CDR3 is TGCGCCAGCGACCCCGGGACTAGCGGCTACAATGAGCAGTTCTTC. The chain links TRBV5-1 to TRBJ2-1; 11 nucleotides line up with TRBD2. Germline loops: CDR1 SGHRS, CDR2 YFSETQ. This CDR3 contains 15 residues. After removal of 7 bases from V and 3 bases from J, the junction contained 6 bases not matched to a gene.

The chain couples TRBV27 to TRBJ2-5; the D gene is possibly TRBD1 (7 bases). The germline V gene encodes CDR1 MNHEY and CDR2 SMNVEV (reference sequence). CDR3 length: 14 residues. Trimming cost V 5 bases and J 7 bases, with 17 bases left between them. CDR3 in amino acids: CASSAGQLRGTQYF. The CDR3 bases are TGTGCCAGCAGTGCGGGACAGTTAAGAGGGACCCAGTACTTC.

This chain uses TRBV25-1 with TRBJ1-3, with D possibly TRBD1 on 5 matching bases. Germline-derived CDR1 and CDR2 are MGHDK and SYGVNS. This CDR3 is 13 amino acids long. Trimming cost V 5 bases and J 8 bases, with 13 bases left between them. CDR3 amino acids: CASSRGIGDTIYF. CDR3 nucleotides: TGTGCCAGCAGTCGGGGGATAGGAGACACCATATATTTT.

A note on this clone: One junction end does not reproduce the germline sequence, and a read error may be involved. The V call is TRBV7-9, the J call TRBJ2-6; unclear D gene. The CDR3 is 17 residues long. Germline V gene sequence: CDR1 SEHNR, CDR2 FQNEAQ (reference sequence). The CDR3 sequence is CSSRFPSSPEGANVLTF. The CDR3 coding sequence is TGTTCCAGCAGGTTTCCCTCAAGCCCCGAAGGGGCCAACGTCCTGACTTTC.

This rearrangement joins TRBV7-3 to TRBJ1-1; D uncertain. V lost 5 bases to trimming and J lost 1 base, with 8 bases between them. This CDR3 has 13 amino acids. Germline assignment: CDR1 SGHTA and CDR2 FQGTGA. DNA for the CDR3: TGTGCCAGCAGCACTCAGGAGAACACTGAAGCTTTCTTT. Residues: CASSTQENTEAFF.

This chain uses TRBV4-2 with TRBJ2-5; TRBD2 matches at 7 bases. The CDR3 is made up of 14 amino acids. The J segment lost 5 bases and the V segment lost 0 bases, leaving 3 bases of the junction unmatched. Germline V CDR1 and CDR2: LGHNA, YNFKEQ. The DNA for the CDR3 is TGTGCCAGCAGCCAAGACTTACTAGCGGAGACCCAGTACTTC. Translated, it gives CASSQDLLAETQYF.

This clone has more than one count but fewer than ten. The chain joins TRBV5-6 to TRBJ2-5, with D possibly matching TRBD1 (5 bases). Germline CDR1 is SGHDT and CDR2 is YYEEEE. Trimming left V 4 bases short and J 2 bases short, with 9 bases between. The CDR3 totals 13 residues. The CDR3 spells CASSDWTQETQYF. The CDR3 coding sequence is TGTGCCAGCAGCGACTGGACACAAGAGACCCAGTACTTC.

This sequence joins TRBV5-4 and TRBJ2-7, with 7 bases matching TRBD1. There are 14 residues in the CDR3. Trimming removed 7 bases from V and 4 bases from J; junction bases left unmatched: 11. Germline V gene sequence: CDR1 SGHNT, CDR2 YYREEE (reference sequence). In nucleotides, the CDR3 is TGTGCCAGCTCCACCGGGACAGACATTTACGAGCAGTACTTC. This codes for CASSTGTDIYEQYF.

CDR3 protein: CSYRDRVYEQYF. CDR3 DNA sequence: TGCAGCTACCGGGACAGGGTCTACGAGCAGTACTTC. The V call is TRBV29-1, the J call TRBJ2-7; 9 positions agree with TRBD1. Germline CDR1 and CDR2: SQVTM and ANQGSEA. This CDR3 comprises 12 residues. V trimming: 8 bases; J trimming: 3 bases; junction bases outside the gene matches: 5.

The chain carries TRBV2 and TRBJ2-3; TRBD2 aligns across 8 bases. After removal of 2 bases from V and 6 bases from J, the junction contained 13 bases not matched to a gene. The CDR3 is made up of 17 amino acids. Germline V CDR1 and CDR2: SNHLY, FYNNEI. In nucleotides, the CDR3 is TGTGCCAGCAGTGAATTACCGGCTAGCGGGTACAAGGATACGCAGTATTTT. Its translation: CASSELPASGYKDTQYF.

The chain combines TRBV27 with TRBJ2-5; TRBD1 matches at 8 bases. The CDR3 sequence is 14 residues long. Germline values: CDR1 MNHEY, CDR2 SMNVEV (reference sequence). V was clipped by 6 bases and J by 2 bases; unmatched bases: 5. The CDR3 sequence is CASRGWDRQETQYF. The CDR3 bases are TGTGCCAGCAGAGGCTGGGACAGGCAAGAGACCCAGTACTTC.

The J gene is TRBJ1-6, the V gene TRBV6-5; 7 bases align to TRBD1. This CDR3 region has 15 residues. V dropped 6 bases and J dropped 0; count of bases not matched to a gene: 2. Germline V gene lookup returns CDR1 MNHEY and CDR2 SVGAGI. CDR3 bases: TGTGCCAGCAGGAGGGACAGCTCCTATAATTCACCCCTCCACTTT. Its translation is CASRRDSSYNSPLHF.

This clone was counted between two and nine times. The CDR3 bases are TGTGCCTGGAGCCCGAACAGGGGGTGGAACACTGAAGCTTTCTTT. Its translation: CAWSPNRGWNTEAFF. The rearrangement joins TRBV30 to TRBJ1-1; 8 bases agree with TRBD1. The V segment lost 3 bases and the J segment 1 base; nucleotides outside the gene matches: 7. Germline V gives CDR1 GTSNPN, CDR2 SVGIG (reference sequence). The CDR3 runs 15 residues.

The chain uses TRBV6-6 and TRBJ1-1; D possibly corresponds to TRBD1 (5 bases). Trimming cost V 6 bases and J 3 bases, with 11 bases left between them. The CDR3 is 13 amino acids. Germline CDR1 reads MNHNY; CDR2 reads SVGAGI (reference sequence). CDR3 nucleotide sequence: TGTGCCAGCAGCGATCAGGGATACACTGAAGCTTTCTTT. Protein product: CASSDQGYTEAFF.

In its sample, this clone was seen a few times. CDR3 residues: CASSLGGAGYNEQFF. In nucleotides, the CDR3 is TGTGCCAGCAGTTTAGGGGGCGCCGGGTACAATGAGCAGTTCTTC. This chain connects TRBV28 to TRBJ2-1; the D gene is possibly TRBD1 (6 bases). This CDR3 has 15 residues. Trimming cost V 2 bases and J 4 bases, with 12 bases left between them. CDR1 is MDHEN and CDR2 is SYDVKM in the germline V gene.